These T cell receptor beta chains were read from a single sample in a study of regulatory T cells in long-lasting Graves disease. Via MiXCR, TCRdb re-called the multiplex PCR reads, giving one row per CDR3 protein. This repertoire shows around 300,000 distinct CDR3 sequences, 22% found once; its top ten account for just over 55%. The sample was peripheral blood mononuclear cells (PBMCs), taken when the disease was refractory, from a patient treated with antithyroid drugs. Source of these receptors: a female donor with Graves disease. The CDR3 runs from the conserved cysteine through the conserved F or W. D genes are given only for firm matches. Rows may omit the clone size; those that give it use once, few, many or a size class.

>-|-|TRBJ2-2|TRBV29-1|12
CSVILNTGELFF
>TRBD2|few|TRBJ2-7|TRBV5-6|15
CASNKQRGGPIEQYF
>TRBD2|few|TRBJ2-7|TRBV20-1|14
CSASSSGRLGEQYF
>TRBD1|few|TRBJ2-2|TRBV11-2|14
CASSLTGGFGELFF
>TRBD1|many|TRBJ1-4|TRBV30|16
CACLTYSGTEGEKLFF
>TRBD1|-|TRBJ2-6|TRBV25-1|17
CASSEPPQGPDGPVLTF
>-|few|TRBJ1-4|TRBV20-1|14
CSARGAATNEKLFF
>-|many|TRBJ2-5|TRBV12-3/TRBV12-4|13
CASSPDGRETQYF
>-|few|TRBJ2-7|TRBV30|13
CAWSVEGLNEQYF
>TRBD1|many|TRBJ1-2|TRBV11-2|14
CASSPGQGDYGYTF
>-|few|TRBJ2-6|TRBV6-2/TRBV6-3|15
CASRNSGGGANVLTF
>-|-|TRBJ2-5|TRBV19|14
CASSIERGFETQCF
>TRBD2|-|TRBJ2-7|TRBV6-2/TRBV6-3|18
CASGADSKGKREIYEQYF
>-|few|TRBJ1-5|TRBV7-2|14
CASSEQGYGQPQHF
>TRBD1|-|TRBJ1-5|TRBV3-1|14
CASSYRGGNQPQHF
>-|few|TRBJ2-1|TRBV29-1|10
CSVATVEQFF
>-|-|TRBJ2-1|TRBV28|11
CASSFWVEQFF
>TRBD1|few|TRBJ1-1|TRBV6-2/TRBV6-3|15
CASSRMGQMNTEAFF
>-|many|TRBJ1-1|TRBV12-3/TRBV12-4|13
CASSPQVNTEAFF
>-|few|TRBJ2-5|TRBV20-1|13
CSGRGPQAGTQYF
>-|-|TRBJ2-2|TRBV19|18
CASTSLFLAESNTGELFF
>TRBD1|-|TRBJ2-7|TRBV10-3|12
CATQGAQNEQYF
>-|many|TRBJ2-5|TRBV7-9|15
CASSQYPTREETQYF
>TRBD2|few|TRBJ2-7|TRBV20-1|17
CSARGRTSGSVPYEQYF
>-|-|TRBJ2-7|TRBV6-1|14
CASNQGYLGYEQYF
>TRBD1|many|TRBJ1-5|TRBV20-1|15
CSARAATGVGQPQHF
>-|many|TRBJ1-5|TRBV6-1|13
CASSVGGRQPQHF
>-|few|TRBJ2-2|TRBV10-3|15
CAISPGAANTGELFF
>-|-|TRBJ2-5|TRBV29-1|12
CSVNRVGETQYF
>-|-|TRBJ1-5|TRBV20-1|13
CSARGTNNQPQHF
>-|-|TRBJ2-7|TRBV5-1|14
CASSWFSGDYEQYF
>TRBD2|-|TRBJ2-1|TRBV5-1|15
CASSSGLVPYNEQFF
>TRBD1|few|TRBJ2-7|TRBV10-3|15
CAISEDQGVYYEQYF
>-|many|TRBJ1-2|TRBV7-9|13
CASSSRGSYGYTF
>-|many|TRBJ1-1|TRBV30|11
CARRFLTEAFF
>-|few|TRBJ1-3|TRBV20-1|14
CSARSAPSGNTIYF
>-|-|TRBJ2-5|TRBV28|14
CASSLYSSRRDQYF
>TRBD2|-|TRBJ2-2|TRBV12-3/TRBV12-4|16
CASSPGTSGMTGELFF
>-|many|TRBJ2-5|TRBV28|18
CASRSTAAGSGVQETQYF
>-|-|TRBJ2-7|TRBV29-1|14
CSVEELGGPYEQYF
>-|-|TRBJ2-6|TRBV3-1|17
CASSARDGNIGANVLTF
>-|-|TRBJ2-1|TRBV9|14
CASRERGPYNEQFF
>-|-|TRBJ2-1|TRBV28|15
CASSFIGARVNEQFF
>TRBD1|-|TRBJ1-4|TRBV7-2|14
CASRTQGESEKLFF
>-|many|TRBJ1-2|TRBV29-1|13
CSVEQLLNYGYTF
>TRBD1|few|TRBJ1-1|TRBV19|14
CASSKGTGDPEAFF
>TRBD1|many|TRBJ2-7|TRBV28|14
CASSLDRGFDEQYF
>TRBD2|many|TRBJ2-5|TRBV28|14
CASDSGMYQETQYF
>-|many|TRBJ1-6|TRBV6-1|13
CASRWSYNSPLHF
>-|-|TRBJ1-4|TRBV18|13
CASSPDPNEKLFF
>-|many|TRBJ2-5|TRBV6-5|15
CASSLIWTDQETQYF